Below are 8 T cell receptor beta chains sequenced from a single sample in a study of cytomegalovirus exposure and HLA in healthy donors. It was with 60 Vbeta and 13 Jbeta primers that the PCR ran. Libraries were prepared by immunoSEQ multiplex PCR; TCRdb keeps only in-frame clonotypes and omits some of them. The sample contains about 140,000 clones, around 75% of which appear only once. Sequencing input: PBMCs. These receptors were taken from a female donor in good health and CMV-seronegative.

J is TRBJ2-7 and V is TRBV5-1; 9 bases line up with TRBD1. This CDR3 region has 14 residues. Germline CDR1 reads SGHRS; CDR2 reads YFSETQ. V gave up 3 bases and J gave up 3 bases; unmatched junction bases: 4. CDR3 amino acids: CASSSTGGNYEQYF. The CDR3 DNA reads as TGCGCCAGCAGCTCTACAGGGGGCAACTACGAGCAGTACTTC.

The chain links TRBV7-2 to TRBJ2-2, with 7 nucleotides matching TRBD2. V trimming: 1 base; J trimming: 7 bases; junction bases outside the gene matches: 3. This CDR3 region has 14 residues. Germline V gene lookup returns CDR1 SGHTA and CDR2 FQGNSA. Here the CDR3 DNA reads TGTGCCAGCAGCTTAGAAGGGGAGGGCGGGGAGCTGTTTTTT. Protein product: CASSLEGEGGELFF.

J is TRBJ2-7 and V is TRBV28; TRBD1 matches 9 bases. Germline V gene sequence: CDR1 MDHEN, CDR2 SYDVKM. The trim removed 5 bases at V and 3 bases at J, leaving 17 bases unmatched. CDR3 length: 18 residues. The DNA of the CDR3 is TGTGCCAGCAGTAACCGAATGGGACAGGGTGGCGGCTACTACGAGCAGTACTTC. This codes for CASSNRMGQGGGYYEQYF.

Notes on this clone: Other DNA sequences in the same sample also yield this CDR3. V usage is TRBV6-5 and J usage is TRBJ2-1; 7 bases map to TRBD2. Germline V CDR1 and CDR2: MNHEY, SVGAGI. V gave up 6 bases and J gave up 0 bases; unmatched junction bases: 5. The CDR3 runs to 15 residues. CDR3 DNA sequence: TGTGCCAGCAGCTCCGGGGGGTCCTCCTACAATGAGCAGTTCTTC. Amino acid sequence: CASSSGGSSYNEQFF.

At least ten counts were recorded for this clone. The chain links TRBV21-1 to TRBJ2-7; the table's D call TRBD2 went unverified against the DNA. TRBV21-1 is shown as a pseudogene. The CDR3 extends over 15 amino acids. Here the CDR3 reads CASRNPGLAGDEQYF. CDR3 in DNA: TGTGCCAGCAGAAACCCGGGACTAGCGGGAGACGAGCAGTACTTC.

The chain uses TRBV7-3 and TRBJ2-3, with D perhaps TRBD2 (6 bases). Between the trimmed V and J ends, which lost 5 bases and 2 bases, there was a span of 11 bases. This CDR3 has 14 amino acids. The germline V gene has CDR1 SGHTA and CDR2 FQGTGA. The CDR3 bases are TGTGCCAGCAGCCCGGGACTGCTCACAGATACGCAGTATTTT. Translation gives CASSPGLLTDTQYF.

The V and J genes are TRBV6-5 and TRBJ1-1; weak D call: TRBD1 (5 bases). The CDR3 covers 13 residues. V lost 5 bases and J 6 bases, leaving 13 bases between the germline ends. Germline V lookup: CDR1 MNHEY, CDR2 SVGAGI. CDR3 DNA: TGTGCCAGCAGTATGACTTCGACAGCTGAAGCTTTCTTT. Its translation is CASSMTSTAEAFF.

The rearrangement links TRBV30 to TRBJ2-5, with D possibly being TRBD2 (6 bases). Germline V lookup: CDR1 GTSNPN, CDR2 SVGIG (reference sequence). V lost 3 bases to trimming and J lost 5 bases, with 13 bases between them. The CDR3 spans 13 residues. CDR3 amino acids: CAWSGGLAETQYF. CDR3 in DNA: TGTGCCTGGAGCGGAGGGCTGGCGGAGACCCAGTACTTC.